This is a list of T cell receptor beta chains from one sample in a study of cytomegalovirus exposure and HLA in healthy donors. TCRdb's table, derived via immunoSEQ multiplex PCR, lists solely in-frame clones and lacks some. The sample lists tens of thousands of clones; 74% were seen once. The sample was PBMCs. Every receptor here comes from a woman under 40 in good health and CMV-seropositive. Both conserved end residues are part of each CDR3. The order of the fields is CDR3 length, V gene, CDR3 protein.

12 TRBV25-1 CASSRGNQPQHF
15 TRBV4-1 CASSQEAGGNQPQHF
12 TRBV29-1 CSATNRSYEQYF
15 TRBV9 CASSQTPGRAYGYTF
15 TRBV30 CAWSERQGIQGKLFF
14 TRBV29-1 CSVGGTSGIGELFF
13 TRBV6-5 CASSYDSAYGYTF
16 TRBV4-2 CASSQERDSYTDTQYF
14 TRBV5-1 CASSLPTGSIEAFF
15 TRBV6-5 CASSYWSVTQETQYF
14 TRBV7-3 CASSPGGAGTEAFF
13 TRBV15 CATSLGRKETQYF
14 TRBV6-4 CASSKGGANQPQHF
11 TRBV29-1 CSVIGGAEAFF
11 TRBV2 CASTPAGGGFF
13 TRBV7-9 CASGGYSNQPQHF
15 TRBV30 CAWSALSGRQDTQYF
13 TRBV15 CATSGQGRTEAFF
12 TRBV28 CASSPSVVGYTF
14 TRBV7-3 CASSSAGGSSEQFF
14 TRBV6-5 CASSMWTGVGEQYF
13 TRBV2 CASRGLGNQPQHF
15 TRBV15 CATSREVDRKGKLFF
17 TRBV5-4 CASSRGGKGPPNTEAFF
15 TRBV9 CASSPRSPGYNEQFF
15 TRBV29-1 CSVEDGRGSYNEQFF
14 TRBV10-3 CASRDDRGAYEQYF
15 TRBV19 CASSSAGSMNTEAFF
15 TRBV4-1 CASSQEVPSREKLFF
15 TRBV9 CASSRMGQGAYEQYF
14 TRBV30 CAWSVLSSTDTQYF
15 TRBV4-3 CASSQEAGVREKLFF
15 TRBV7-6 CASSLAGGNNEKLFF
16 TRBV5-8 CASSLLGQGHYNEQFF
13 TRBV4-2 CASSQSGQYGYTF
11 TRBV7-2 CASASGDTQYF
14 TRBV25-1 CASSETGSNTEAFF
15 TRBV30 CAWRGLGQGFGEQFF
15 TRBV6-6 CASSYSTGFTHEQYF
15 TRBV18 CASSPLARGADTQYF
12 TRBV6-6 CASSYPAETQYF
13 TRBV30 CAWSVRPSGSLFF